Each of the 18 T cell receptor beta chains below was sequenced from the same sample in a study of blood T cells in healthy people across ages. A second PCR, run for about 6 to 12 cycles, used a sample-barcoded 5' primer plus a J-beta primer mix. TCRdb re-analysed the 5' RACE reads in MiXCR, keeping a single row per CDR3 protein. The sample lists around 1.7 million distinct CDR3 sequences, about 30% seen once, with around 7.7% in the top ten. Source material: blood. The receptors originated from a woman aged 30 to 39 in good health.

At least ten counts were recorded for this clonotype. The CDR3 loop is CASSYSGADTQYF. The CDR3 nucleotides are TGTGCCAGCAGTTACTCTGGCGCAGATACGCAGTATTTT. The chain joins TRBV6-5 to TRBJ2-3; D remains ambiguous. Trimming pared 0 bases from V and 4 bases from J, leaving 5 bases between. This CDR3 contains 13 residues. Germline V gene lookup returns CDR1 MNHEY and CDR2 SVGAGI.

V gene TRBV4-3 combines with J gene TRBJ1-1, with 8 bases that match TRBD1. From germline, CDR1 is LGHNA and CDR2 YSLEER. J was trimmed by 4 bases and V by 5 bases; bases with no gene match: 6. The CDR3 runs to 14 residues. The CDR3 loop reads CASSRDRGSTEAFF. CDR3 bases: TGCGCCAGCAGCAGAGACAGGGGCTCCACTGAAGCTTTCTTT.

In this sample, this clonotype turned up a few times. The CDR3 here is CASRPNRGPSTDTQYF. The CDR3 nucleotides are TGTGCCAGCAGACCCAATCGGGGTCCGAGCACAGATACGCAGTATTTT. The gene calls are TRBV6-2 or TRBV6-3 and TRBJ2-3; possibly TRBD2 for D (5 bases). The CDR3 runs to 16 residues. Germline-derived CDR1 and CDR2 are MNHEY and SVGEGT. V dropped 6 bases and J dropped 0 bases, with 16 bases sitting between them.

The chain is built from TRBV2 and TRBJ2-1; D possibly corresponds to TRBD1 (5 bases). The CDR3 is 15 amino acids. Germline CDR1 reads SNHLY; CDR2 reads FYNNEI. Trimming took off 1 base at V and 5 bases at J, with 12 bases between the two ends. The CDR3 region has the DNA TGTGCCAGCAGTGAAGAAGGAGTACAGGACAATGAGCAGTTCTTC. Translating it yields CASSEEGVQDNEQFF.

This chain joins TRBV24-1 and TRBJ2-3; D not certain. Trimming shortened V by 4 bases and J by 0 bases, and 4 bases separated the two germline ends. CDR3 length equals 13 residues. Germline-derived CDR1 and CDR2 are KGHDR and SFDVKD. In DNA form, the CDR3 reads TGTGCCACCAGTGACACAAGCACAGATACGCAGTATTTT. Protein product: CATSDTSTDTQYF.

This clonotype has just a few counts. The V and J genes are TRBV12-3 or TRBV12-4 and TRBJ2-1, with 7 bases lining up with TRBD2. The CDR3 sequence is 16 residues long. The J segment lost 1 base and the V segment lost 6 bases, leaving 9 bases of the junction unmatched. The CDR3 DNA follows: TGTGCCAGCAGCCCCTCGGCGGGAGCGTCCTACAATGAGCAGTTCTTC. It specifies CASSPSAGASYNEQFF.

This clonotype was detected a few times. One junction end does not reproduce the germline sequence, and a read error may be involved. This sequence joins TRBV6-5 and TRBJ1-5, with 9 nucleotides matching TRBD1. Germline CDR1 MNHEY, CDR2 SVGAGI. CDR3 size: 15 residues. The CDR3 region has the DNA TGTGCCGGCAGCCAACGGGACAGGGTAGTTCAGCCCCAGCATTTT. This translates into CAGSQRDRVVQPQHF.

The chain links TRBV20-1 to TRBJ1-2; a possible D gene is TRBD1 (6 bases). The CDR3 length is 13 residues. The germline V and J ends were trimmed by 6 bases and 6 bases, with 17 bases remaining between them. Germline assignment: CDR1 DFQATT and CDR2 SNEGSKA (reference sequence). The CDR3 spells CSATSNRADGYTF. The CDR3 nucleotides read TGCAGTGCAACCTCTAACAGGGCCGATGGCTACACCTTC.

The V call is TRBV15, the J call TRBJ1-5; D is unresolved. The CDR3 consists of 14 residues. V lost 1 base to trimming and J lost 3 bases, with 7 bases between them. Germline CDR1 LNHNV, CDR2 YYDKDF (reference sequence). CDR3 loop: CATSRGQANQPQHF. The CDR3 coding sequence is TGTGCCACCAGCAGAGGCCAGGCCAATCAGCCCCAGCATTTT.

Turning to this clonotype: A read error may be the cause here, since a much bigger clone is one base away. This rearrangement joins TRBV10-3 to TRBJ2-7; D might be TRBD1 or TRBD2, each matching 5 bases. Germline V CDR1 and CDR2: ENHRY, SYGVKD. V lost 6 bases and J 6 bases, leaving 18 bases between the germline ends. CDR3 length: 14 residues. CDR3 region: CAIRHLGPNREQYF. The CDR3 nucleotides read TGTGCCATCAGGCACCTGGGACCCAATCGCGAGCAGTACTTC.

This clonotype was detected many times. This chain connects TRBV12-3 or TRBV12-4 to TRBJ1-2, with 9 bases matching TRBD1. The CDR3 is made up of 16 amino acids. V trimming: 3 bases; J trimming: 0 bases; junction bases outside the gene matches: 5. Written as DNA, the CDR3 is TGTGCCAGCAGTTTGAGTTGGGACAGGGCTAACTATGGCTACACCTTC. It codes for CASSLSWDRANYGYTF.

This clonotype was seen only a few times. This chain joins TRBV20-1 and TRBJ2-6; D is tentatively TRBD1 or TRBD2 (5 bases each). V was cut by 6 bases and J by 0 bases, with 12 bases left in between. The germline CDR1 and CDR2 sequences are DFQATT and SNEGSKA (reference sequence). The length of the CDR3 is 15 residues. The CDR3 DNA follows: TGCAGTGCCACCAGGGACCTCTCTGGGGCCAACGTCCTGACTTTC. Amino acids: CSATRDLSGANVLTF.

V and J are TRBV5-1 and TRBJ2-2; D perhaps matches TRBD2 (5 bases). This CDR3 contains 12 residues. V was pared by 4 bases and J by 8 bases, with 9 bases between. CDR1 is SGHRS and CDR2 is YFSETQ in the germline V gene. The CDR3 region has the DNA TGCGCCAGCAGCGTGACTATGGGGGAGCTGTTTTTT. Its translation: CASSVTMGELFF.

With respect to this clonotype: The junction and the germline gene differ at one end; a read error may be behind it. V usage is TRBV15 and J usage is TRBJ2-1; weak D call: TRBD2 (6 bases). CDR3 length equals 15 residues. Looked up from germline, CDR1 is LNHNV and CDR2 is YYDKDF (reference sequence). The CDR3 DNA follows: TGTCCCACTAGCAGAGATTTATGGGCCGACAATGAGCAGTTCTTC. It specifies CPTSRDLWADNEQFF.

The table lists this clonotype with a few counts. The chain employs TRBV5-1 and TRBJ1-6; 7 bases are a match to TRBD1. The CDR3 loop spans 15 amino acids. CDR1 SGHRS and CDR2 YFSETQ come from the germline V gene. Unmatched junction bases numbered 12, after V lost 5 bases and J lost 10 bases. The CDR3, as DNA: TGCGCCAGCAGGATGTTGGGGACAGTCCTGTCACCCCTCCACTTT. It yields the protein CASRMLGTVLSPLHF.

The V call is TRBV6-6, the J call TRBJ1-2; no definite D call. With 0 bases removed from V and 8 bases from J, the gap between germline ends came to 10 bases. The germline V gene has CDR1 MNHNY and CDR2 SVGAGI (reference sequence). The CDR3 consists of 13 residues. The CDR3 DNA sequence: TGTGCCAGCAGTTACTCGGGTCGAGGGGGCTACACCTTC. Translated, it gives CASSYSGRGGYTF.

In nucleotides, the CDR3 is TGCAGTGCCCATCTTATGCAGGGGAACACTGAAGCTTTCTTT. Its translation: CSAHLMQGNTEAFF. The chain is built from TRBV20-1 and TRBJ1-1, with D possibly TRBD1 on 5 matching bases. The CDR3 totals 14 residues. Germline V gene lookup returns CDR1 DFQATT and CDR2 SNEGSKA (reference sequence). V was cut by 6 bases and J by 1 base, with 15 bases left in between.

This chain links TRBV24-1 with TRBJ2-1; no clear D. This CDR3 is 13 amino acids long. Trimming removed 4 bases from V and 6 bases from J, with 9 bases in between. Germline-derived CDR1 and CDR2 are KGHDR and SFDVKD. The CDR3 sequence is CATSDGLGNEQFF. For the CDR3, the DNA is TGTGCCACCAGTGACGGTTTGGGCAATGAGCAGTTCTTC.